The clone carrying this T cell receptor (beta chain) was found many times. No antigen is known for it. The data belong to a study of T cells in Graves' hyperthyroidism and ophthalmopathy. Study-level background: Blood from the periphery was taken at initial diagnosis, before any treatment.

Study-level findings and limits: Ophthalmopathy onset followed model prediction by a median roughly 6.5 months. Ophthalmopathy cases were set apart from stable hyperthyroidism by a 13 V-J model.

Using RNA transcripts as the source, TCR beta CDR3 regions were amplified. RT-PCR in the first round (using the HTBI primer set) targeted the TCR CDR3. TCRdb re-analysed the multiplex PCR reads in MiXCR, keeping a single row per CDR3 protein. Altogether some 500,000 distinct CDR3 sequences are present, over 13% being singletons, with the ten largest covering 17%. Diagnosis rested on symptoms, serum thyroxine and TRAb, thyroid ultrasound, and orbital computed tomography. This TCR came from a woman aged 18-29 years with Graves' hyperthyroidism. Specimen: blood.

CDR3 protein: CASSPEGTGDEQFF. In DNA, the CDR3 is TGTGCCAGCAGTCCTGAAGGGACCGGGGATGAGCAGTTCTTC. This chain connects TRBV12-3 or TRBV12-4 to TRBJ2-1; D may correspond to TRBD1 or TRBD2 (5 bases each). Trimming stripped 5 bases from V and 8 bases from J, with 16 bases between. The CDR3 contains 14 residues.